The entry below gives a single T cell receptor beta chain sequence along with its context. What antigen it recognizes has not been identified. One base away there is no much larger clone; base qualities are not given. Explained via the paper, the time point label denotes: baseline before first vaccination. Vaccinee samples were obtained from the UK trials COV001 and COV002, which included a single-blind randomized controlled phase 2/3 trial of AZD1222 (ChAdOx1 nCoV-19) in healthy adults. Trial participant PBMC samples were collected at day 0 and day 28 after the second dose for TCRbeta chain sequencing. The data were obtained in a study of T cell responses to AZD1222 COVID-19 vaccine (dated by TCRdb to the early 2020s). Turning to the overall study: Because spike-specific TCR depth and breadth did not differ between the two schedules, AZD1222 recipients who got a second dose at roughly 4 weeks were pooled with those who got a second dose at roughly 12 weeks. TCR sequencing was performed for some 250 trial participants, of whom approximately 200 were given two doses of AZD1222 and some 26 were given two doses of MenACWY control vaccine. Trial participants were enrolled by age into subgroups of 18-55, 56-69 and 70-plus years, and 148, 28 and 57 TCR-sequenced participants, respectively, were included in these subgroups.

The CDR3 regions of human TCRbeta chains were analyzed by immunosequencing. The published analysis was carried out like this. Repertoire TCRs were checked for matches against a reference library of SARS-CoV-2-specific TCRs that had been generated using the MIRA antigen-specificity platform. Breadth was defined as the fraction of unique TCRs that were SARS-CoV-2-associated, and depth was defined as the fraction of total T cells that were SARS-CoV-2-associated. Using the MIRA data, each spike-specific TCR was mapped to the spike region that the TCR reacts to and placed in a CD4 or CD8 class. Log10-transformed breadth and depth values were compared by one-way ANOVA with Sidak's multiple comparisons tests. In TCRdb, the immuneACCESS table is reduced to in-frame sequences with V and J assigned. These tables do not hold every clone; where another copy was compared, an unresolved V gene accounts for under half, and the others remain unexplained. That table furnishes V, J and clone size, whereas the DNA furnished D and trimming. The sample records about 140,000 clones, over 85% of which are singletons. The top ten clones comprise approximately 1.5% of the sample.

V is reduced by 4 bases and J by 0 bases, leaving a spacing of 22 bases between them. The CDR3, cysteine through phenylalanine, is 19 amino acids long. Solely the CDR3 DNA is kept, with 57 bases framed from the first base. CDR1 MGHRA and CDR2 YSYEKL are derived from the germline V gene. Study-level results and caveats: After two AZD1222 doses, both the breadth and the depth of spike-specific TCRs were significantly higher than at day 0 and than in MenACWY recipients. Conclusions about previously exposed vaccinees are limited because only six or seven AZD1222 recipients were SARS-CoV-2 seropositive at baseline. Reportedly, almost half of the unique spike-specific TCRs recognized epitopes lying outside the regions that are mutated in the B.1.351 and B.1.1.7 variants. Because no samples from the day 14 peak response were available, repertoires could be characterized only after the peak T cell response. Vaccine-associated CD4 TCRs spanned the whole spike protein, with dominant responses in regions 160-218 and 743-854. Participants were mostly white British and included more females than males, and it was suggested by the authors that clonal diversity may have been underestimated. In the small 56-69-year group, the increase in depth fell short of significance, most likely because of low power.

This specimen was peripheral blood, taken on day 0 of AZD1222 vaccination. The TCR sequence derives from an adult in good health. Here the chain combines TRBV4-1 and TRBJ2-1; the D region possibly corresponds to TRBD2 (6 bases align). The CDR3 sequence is CASSPTFFGGASSYNEQFF. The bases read TGCGCCAGCAGCCCTACGTTTTTTGGCGGGGCTAGCTCCTACAATGAGCAGTTCTTC.